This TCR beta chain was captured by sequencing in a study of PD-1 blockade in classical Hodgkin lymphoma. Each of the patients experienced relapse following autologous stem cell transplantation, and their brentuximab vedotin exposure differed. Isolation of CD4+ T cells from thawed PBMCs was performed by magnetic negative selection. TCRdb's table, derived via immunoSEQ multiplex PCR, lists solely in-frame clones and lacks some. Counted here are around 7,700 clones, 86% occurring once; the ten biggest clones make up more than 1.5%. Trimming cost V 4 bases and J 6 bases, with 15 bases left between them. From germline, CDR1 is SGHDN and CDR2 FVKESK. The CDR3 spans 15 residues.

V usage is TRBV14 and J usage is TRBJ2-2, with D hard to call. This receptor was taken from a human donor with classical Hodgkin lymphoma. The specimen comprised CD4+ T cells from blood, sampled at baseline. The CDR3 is CASSPKIAHSGELFF. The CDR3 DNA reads TGTGCCAGCAGCCCTAAGATAGCCCACTCCGGGGAGCTGTTTTTT.